This T cell receptor beta chain was recovered during a study of T cell changes during pregnancy in multiple sclerosis. The CDR3 loop spans 15 amino acids. Profiled with immunoSEQ multiplex PCR; TCRdb holds only in-frame clones, not every one. The sample holds more than 30,000 clones, 75% to 95% seen once. The source material was CD4+ T cells from peripheral blood mononuclear cells, sampled in the third trimester of pregnancy. The clonotype was recovered from a female donor in good health, enrolled as a control in a pregnancy study. The chain links TRBV21-1 to TRBJ1-2; the tabulated D call, TRBD1, remains unverified against the DNA. TRBV21-1 has pseudogene status. The CDR3 sequence is CASSPKWAPLHGYTF. The CDR3 bases are TGTGCCAGCAGCCCTAAATGGGCTCCACTTCATGGCTACACCTTC.